The text below deals with one T cell receptor beta chain. This receptor's antigen is unknown. No base quality values were provided; no much bigger clone lies one nucleotide off. The sample comes from a study of PD-1 blockade in classical Hodgkin lymphoma (dated by TCRdb to 2018 to 2021). In the study overall: Nivolumab dosing was 3 mg/kg intravenously every 2 weeks, continuing until either disease progression or unacceptable toxicity. To define a peripheral blood immune signature of response to PD-1 blockade in classical Hodgkin lymphoma, the study combined TCR beta sequencing with CyTOF.

What the authors observed across the whole study: The study covered only a single clinical trial cohort, and the causes of the repertoire differences, possibly disease activity or prior therapy, were still not defined. Baseline diversity similar to that of newly diagnosed patients was observed in trial patients achieving complete response, whereas significantly lower diversity was observed in partial responders and progressors. Lower diversity was observed in patients in whom nivolumab was started less than 1 year after ASCT, and these patients were excluded from later analyses so that confounding by immune reconstitution would be avoided. Baseline TCR diversity was reported to be lower in newly diagnosed patients than in healthy donors and to be lower still in relapsed/refractory patients. CD4+ but not CD8+ TCR diversity rose significantly by C4D1 (p=0.0027 vs p=0.16), most apparent in complete responders (p=0.02).

The Qiagen DNeasy kit was used to extract genomic DNA from unsorted PBMCs and from the negatively selected CD4+ and CD8+ fractions. Using primers that anneal to V and J segments, immunoSEQ multiplex PCR amplified the TCR beta CDR3 regions. A synthetic immune receptor repertoire was used to minimize amplification bias, and any remaining bias was removed computationally after sequencing. As for the authors' bioinformatics: Repertoire diversity was quantified as the Shannon entropy index using custom Python scripts. Unsorted, CD4+ and CD8+ repertoires were analyzed separately, except for combined analyses in which CD4+ and CD8+ sequences were merged in silico. A clone was considered expanded if an increase in frequency of at least 2-fold after treatment relative to C1D1 was found, and a pseudocount of 0.5 was applied to clones undetected at baseline. Clones with 0 or 1 copy at C1D1 were classified as singleton clones, and clones with 2 or more copies were classified as non-singleton clones. Clones expanded in unsorted samples were labelled as CD4+, CD8+ or unknown by matching protein sequences in sorted samples from the same patient. Wilcoxon tests were applied to paired samples to test diversity changes from C1D1 to C4D1. The clones in this table, taken by TCRdb from immuneACCESS, are in-frame only. Not every clone is retained; where verified, under half of the shortfall comes from an unresolved V gene, and the cause of the rest is unknown. V and J calls and clone size follow that table, whereas D and trimming were derived from the DNA. Within this sample are about 94,000 clones, with 89% of them counted one time only. The ten biggest clones cover about 10% of the sample.

Taken with the paper, the label for time point translates to: cycle 2 day 1 (C2D1) of nivolumab. Every trial patient had relapsed after autologous stem cell transplantation, and cohorts A, B and C differed in prior brentuximab vedotin exposure. A total of over 55 patients with relapsed/refractory classical Hodgkin lymphoma made up the trial cohort, and each patient's best overall response was complete response, partial response or progressive disease. In the multi-cohort phase II CheckMate 205 trial, trial patients received single-agent nivolumab. An independent review committee assessed best overall response using the 2007 International Working Group response criteria. Trial PBMCs were collected just before the start of nivolumab (C1D1) and during therapy at cycle 2 day 1 and cycle 4 day 1. Peripheral blood was collected in 8 mL Vacutainer Cell Preparation Tubes, from which PBMCs were isolated by centrifugation and then cryopreserved.

CDR1 and CDR2 were assigned from the germline V gene as SGHAT and FQNNGV. The junction shows trimming of 3 bases on V and 5 bases on J, plus 10 bases between the germline ends. From the cysteine through the phenylalanine, the CDR3 covers 13 amino acids. The kept DNA is CDR3 alone, 39 bases in frame from the first base. This receptor was identified in a human donor with classical Hodgkin lymphoma. The sequenced sample was peripheral blood mononuclear cells (PBMCs), obtained before the second cycle of nivolumab. The sequence links TRBV11-2 to TRBJ2-5; the D segment might be TRBD1 or TRBD2, since each matches 6 bases. The CDR3 is CASSLGGWETQYF. The bases read TGTGCCAGCAGCTTGGGGGGCTGGGAGACCCAGTACTTC.